This T cell receptor beta chain was found in a study of CD8 T cells in Susac syndrome. Sequencing targeted TCR beta in blood CD8+ and CD4+ T cells. The controls, all healthy donors, were matched for age and sex. Random hexamers primed reverse transcription of about 0.45 to 1 ug RNA. Coverage of TCR beta CDR3 amplification by immunoSEQ multiplex PCR extended to 54 Vbeta and 13 Jbeta. TCRdb processed the immunoSEQ multiplex PCR reads anew with MiXCR; each CDR3 protein has one entry. There are around 170,000 distinct CDR3 sequences in the sample; about 91% occur only once, and 0.065% to 0.1% lies in the top ten. The source material was CD4+ T cells from PBMCs. The TCR comes from a human donor in good health.

The CDR3 reads CASSPNPGTANSPLHF. The DNA for the CDR3 is TGTGCCAGCAGCCCTAACCCCGGGACAGCAAATTCACCCCTCCACTTT. The chain joins TRBV27 to TRBJ1-6, with TRBD1 identical over 7 bases. The CDR3 length is 16 residues. J lost 7 bases, V lost 6 bases, and 12 bases had no gene match. Germline V gene sequence: CDR1 MNHEY, CDR2 SMNVEV (reference sequence).